This T cell receptor beta chain is from a study of blood T cells in healthy people across ages. Each sample yielded at least 5 micrograms of PBMC total RNA. This clonotype was detected a few times. Germline-derived CDR1 and CDR2 are ENHRY and SYGVKD. With V trimmed by 2 bases and J by 6 bases, 7 bases remained unmatched. The CDR3 is made up of 16 amino acids. It was with a sample-barcoded 5' primer and a J-beta primer mix that a second PCR of roughly 6 to 12 cycles was run. MiXCR, run by TCRdb on the 5' RACE reads, gives a single entry per CDR3 protein. The profile covers about 1.7 million distinct CDR3 sequences, with 28% appearing a single time and roughly 8% taken by the ten largest.

V usage is TRBV10-3 and J usage is TRBJ2-1; 10 nucleotides agree with TRBD2. Source material: blood. This clonotype was obtained from a woman in her twenties or thirties in good health. CDR3 coding DNA: TGTGCCATCAGTGAGGTGAATAGCGGGGGGCGCAATGAGCAGTTCTTC. Translated: CAISEVNSGGRNEQFF.